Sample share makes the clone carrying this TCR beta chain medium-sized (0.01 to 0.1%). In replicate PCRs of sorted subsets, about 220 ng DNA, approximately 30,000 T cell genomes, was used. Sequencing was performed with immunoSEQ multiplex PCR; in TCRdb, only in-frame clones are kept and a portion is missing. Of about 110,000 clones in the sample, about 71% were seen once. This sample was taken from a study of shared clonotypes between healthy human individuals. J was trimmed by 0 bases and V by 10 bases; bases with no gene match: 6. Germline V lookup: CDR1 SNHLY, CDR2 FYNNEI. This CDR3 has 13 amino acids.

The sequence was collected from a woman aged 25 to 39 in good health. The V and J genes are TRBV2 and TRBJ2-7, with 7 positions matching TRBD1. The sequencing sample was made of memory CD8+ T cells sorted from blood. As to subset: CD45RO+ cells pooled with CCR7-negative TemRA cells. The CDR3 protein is CATTGADSYEQYF. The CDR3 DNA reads TGTGCCACAACAGGGGCGGACTCCTACGAGCAGTACTTC.